The present T cell receptor (beta chain) was sequenced within a study of cytomegalovirus exposure and HLA in healthy donors. Researchers ran the PCR with 60 Vbeta and 13 Jbeta primers. This table comes from immunoSEQ multiplex PCR, and its TCRdb copy is limited to in-frame clones, with some not included. The table shows about 170,000 clones, with almost 75% occurring only once. Study-level results: A later analysis by the authors found several of the most significant clusters apparently linked to common viral pathogens. Reportedly, TCR beta sequences accurately predicted HLA-A and HLA-B alleles in most subjects. HLA restriction was apparent for most CMV-associated TCR beta chains in a later analysis.

This CDR3 region has 12 residues. Between the trimmed V and J ends, which lost 8 bases and 4 bases, there was a span of 11 bases. The germline gives CDR1 MNHNY, CDR2 SVGAGI (reference sequence). With regard to this clone: The antigen is undetermined.

This receptor was taken from a woman aged 18-29 years in good health and CMV-seropositive. The chain couples TRBV6-6 to TRBJ2-5; maybe TRBD2 (5 bases). Sequencing used PBMCs. In DNA form, the CDR3 reads TGTGCCAGCGAGGGTGGAGGAGAGACCCAGTACTTC. This translates into CASEGGGETQYF.